Shown below are 3 T cell receptor beta chains from a single sample sequenced in a study of blood T cell repertoires in COVID-19. TCRdb's copy holds only in-frame clones and misses some; the assay was immunoSEQ multiplex PCR. Of 210,000 or so clones in the sample, around 84% were seen once. Sample: peripheral blood. Receptors were obtained from a man aged 50 to 60 with acute or convalescent COVID-19.

The V and J genes are TRBV7-6 and TRBJ2-2; 7 bases are a match to TRBD1. Trimming cost V 5 bases and J 3 bases; bases outside gene matches: 6. This CDR3 is built from 15 residues. Germline values: CDR1 SGHVS, CDR2 FNYEAQ. The CDR3 spells CASSPRDRDTGELFF. CDR3 DNA sequence: TGTGCCAGCAGCCCTAGAGACAGGGACACCGGGGAGCTGTTTTTT.

This clone turned up a few times. CDR3 nucleotides: TGTGCCAGCAGTTCGGCAGGGGGTGGCGAGCAGTACTTC. Its protein product is CASSSAGGGEQYF. The chain is built from TRBV6-5 and TRBJ2-7; 7 bases are shared with TRBD1. Per the germline V gene, CDR1 is MNHEY and CDR2 is SVGAGI. The V segment lost 4 bases and the J segment 6 bases; nucleotides outside the gene matches: 6. There are 13 residues in the CDR3.

This chain links TRBV6-6 with TRBJ1-4, with D tentatively TRBD1 (5 bases). Between the trimmed V and J ends, which lost 0 bases and 4 bases, there was a span of 12 bases. The CDR3 spans 16 residues. The germline V gene has CDR1 MNHNY and CDR2 SVGAGI (reference sequence). The CDR3 sequence: CASSYSSTGRNEKLFF. The CDR3 region has the DNA TGTGCCAGCAGTTACTCGTCAACAGGCCGTAATGAAAAACTGTTTTTT.